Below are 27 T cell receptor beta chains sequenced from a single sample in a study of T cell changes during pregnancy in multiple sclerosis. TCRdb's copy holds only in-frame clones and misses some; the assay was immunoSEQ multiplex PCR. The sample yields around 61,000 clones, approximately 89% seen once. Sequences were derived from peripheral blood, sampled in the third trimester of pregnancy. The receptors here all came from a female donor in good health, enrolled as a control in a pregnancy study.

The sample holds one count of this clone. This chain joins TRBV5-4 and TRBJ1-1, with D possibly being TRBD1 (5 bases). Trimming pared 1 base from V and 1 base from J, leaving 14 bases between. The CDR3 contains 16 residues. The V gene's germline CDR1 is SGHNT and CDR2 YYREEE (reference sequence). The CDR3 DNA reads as TGTGCCAGCAGCTTGAGTTTTATTCAGGGGAACACTGAAGCTTTCTTT. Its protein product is CASSLSFIQGNTEAFF.

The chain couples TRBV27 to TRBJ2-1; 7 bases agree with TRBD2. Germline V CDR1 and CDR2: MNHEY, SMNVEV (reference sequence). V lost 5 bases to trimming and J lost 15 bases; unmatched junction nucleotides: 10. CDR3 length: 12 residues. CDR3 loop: CASSKPGGRRFF. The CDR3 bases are TGTGCCAGCAGTAAACCGGGAGGCAGGAGGTTCTTC.

This chain's CDR3 is CASSEIIGQGTSGQYF. CDR3 bases: TGTGCCAGCAGTGAAATAATAGGACAGGGGACAAGCGGGCAGTATTTT. The V call is TRBV6-1, the J call TRBJ2-3; 9 nucleotides match TRBD1. Germline values: CDR1 MNHNS, CDR2 SASEGT. The CDR3 has 16 residues. Germline trimming cut 2 bases from V and 11 bases from J; bases unmatched to any gene: 14.

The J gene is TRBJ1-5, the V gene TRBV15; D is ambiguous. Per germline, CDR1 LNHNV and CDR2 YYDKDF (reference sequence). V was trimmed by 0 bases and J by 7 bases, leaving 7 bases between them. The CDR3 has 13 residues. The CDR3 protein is CATSRDLRQPQHF. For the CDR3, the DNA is TGTGCCACCAGCAGAGATTTACGGCAGCCCCAGCATTTT. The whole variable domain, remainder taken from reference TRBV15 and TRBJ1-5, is DAMVIQNPRYQVTQFGKPVTLSCSQTLNHNVMYWYQQKSSQAPKLLFHYYDKDFNNEADTPDNFQSRRPNTSFCFLDIRSPGLGDTAMYLCATSRDLRQPQHFGDGTRLSIL.

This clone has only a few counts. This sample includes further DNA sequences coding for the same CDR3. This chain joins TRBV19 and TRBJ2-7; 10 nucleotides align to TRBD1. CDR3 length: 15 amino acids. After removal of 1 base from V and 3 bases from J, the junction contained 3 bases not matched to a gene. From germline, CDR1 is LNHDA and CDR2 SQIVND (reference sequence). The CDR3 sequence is CASSIARDRGYEQYF. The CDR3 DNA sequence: TGTGCCAGTAGTATAGCCCGGGACAGGGGCTACGAGCAGTACTTC.

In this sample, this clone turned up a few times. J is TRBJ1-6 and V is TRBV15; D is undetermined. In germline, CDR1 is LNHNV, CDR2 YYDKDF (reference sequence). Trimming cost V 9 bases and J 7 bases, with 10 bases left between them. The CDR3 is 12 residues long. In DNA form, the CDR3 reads TGTGCCACGGGGAGCGGCAATTCACCCCTCCACTTT. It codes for CATGSGNSPLHF.

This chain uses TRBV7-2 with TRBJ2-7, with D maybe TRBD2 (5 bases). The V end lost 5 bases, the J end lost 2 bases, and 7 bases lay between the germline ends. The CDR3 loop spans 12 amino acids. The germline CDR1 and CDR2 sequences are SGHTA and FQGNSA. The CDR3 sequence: CASSPGTYEQYF. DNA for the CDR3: TGTGCCAGCAGCCCGGGGACCTACGAGCAGTACTTC.

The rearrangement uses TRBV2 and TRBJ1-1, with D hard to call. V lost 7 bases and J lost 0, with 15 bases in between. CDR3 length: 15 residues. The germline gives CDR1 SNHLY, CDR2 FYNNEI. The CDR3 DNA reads TGTGCCAGCAAGCGGACGATTACCATGAACACTGAAGCTTTCTTT. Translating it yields CASKRTITMNTEAFF.

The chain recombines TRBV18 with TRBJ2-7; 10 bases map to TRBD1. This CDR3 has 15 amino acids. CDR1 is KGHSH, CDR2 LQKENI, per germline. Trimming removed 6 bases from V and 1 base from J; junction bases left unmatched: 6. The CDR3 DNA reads TGTGCCAGCTCTCCCGACAGGGGGCATTCCTACGAGCAGTACTTC. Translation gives CASSPDRGHSYEQYF.

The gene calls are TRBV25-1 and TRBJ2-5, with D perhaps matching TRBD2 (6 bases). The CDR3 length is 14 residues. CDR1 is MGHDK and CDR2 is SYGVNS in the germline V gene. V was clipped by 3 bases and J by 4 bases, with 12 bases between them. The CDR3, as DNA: TGTGCCAGCAGTGATACCTTGGGGGGAGAGACCCAGTACTTC. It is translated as CASSDTLGGETQYF.

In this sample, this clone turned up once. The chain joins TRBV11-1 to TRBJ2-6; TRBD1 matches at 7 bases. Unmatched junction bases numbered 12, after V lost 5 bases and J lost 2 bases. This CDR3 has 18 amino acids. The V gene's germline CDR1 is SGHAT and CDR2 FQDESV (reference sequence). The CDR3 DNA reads TGTGCCAGCAGCGGGCGACAGGGCCTCAAAGCTGGGGCCAACGTCCTGACTTTC. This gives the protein CASSGRQGLKAGANVLTF.

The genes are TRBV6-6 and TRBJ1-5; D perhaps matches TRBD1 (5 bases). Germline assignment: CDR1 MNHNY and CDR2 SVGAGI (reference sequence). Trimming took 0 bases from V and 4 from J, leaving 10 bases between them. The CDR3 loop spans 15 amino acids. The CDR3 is CASSYSPGRNQPQHF. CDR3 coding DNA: TGTGCCAGCAGTTACTCGCCAGGGCGTAATCAGCCCCAGCATTTT.

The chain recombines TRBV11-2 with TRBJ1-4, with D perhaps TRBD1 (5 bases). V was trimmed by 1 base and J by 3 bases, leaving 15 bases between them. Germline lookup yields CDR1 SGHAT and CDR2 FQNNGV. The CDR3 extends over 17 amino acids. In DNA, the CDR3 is TGTGCCAGCAGCTTAGGGGCAGGGACTTTGGCTAATGAAAAACTGTTTTTT. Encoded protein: CASSLGAGTLANEKLFF.

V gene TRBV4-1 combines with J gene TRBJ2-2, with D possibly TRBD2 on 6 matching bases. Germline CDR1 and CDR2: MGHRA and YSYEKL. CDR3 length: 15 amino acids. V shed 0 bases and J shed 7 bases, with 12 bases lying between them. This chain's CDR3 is CASSQEKLRGGELFF. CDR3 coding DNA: TGCGCCAGCAGCCAAGAAAAGTTGCGGGGCGGGGAGCTGTTTTTT.

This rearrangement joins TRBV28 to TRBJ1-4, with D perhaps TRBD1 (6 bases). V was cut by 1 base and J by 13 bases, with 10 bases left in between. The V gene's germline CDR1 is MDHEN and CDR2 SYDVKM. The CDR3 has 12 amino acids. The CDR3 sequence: CASSLLQGRLFF. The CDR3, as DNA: TGTGCCAGCAGTTTATTACAGGGTCGACTGTTTTTT.

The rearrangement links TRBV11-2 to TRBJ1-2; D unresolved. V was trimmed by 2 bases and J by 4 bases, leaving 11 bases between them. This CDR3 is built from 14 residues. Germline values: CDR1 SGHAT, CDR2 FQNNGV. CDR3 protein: CASSLSEGPYGYTF. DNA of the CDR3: TGTGCCAGCAGCTTATCGGAGGGCCCCTATGGCTACACCTTC.

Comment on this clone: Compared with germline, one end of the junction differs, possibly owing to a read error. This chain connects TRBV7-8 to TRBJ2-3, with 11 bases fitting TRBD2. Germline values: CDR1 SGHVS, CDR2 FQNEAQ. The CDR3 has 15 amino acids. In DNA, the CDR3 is TGTGCCAGCAGCATAGCGGGGGGGAGCACAGATACGCAGTATTTT. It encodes CASSIAGGSTDTQYF.

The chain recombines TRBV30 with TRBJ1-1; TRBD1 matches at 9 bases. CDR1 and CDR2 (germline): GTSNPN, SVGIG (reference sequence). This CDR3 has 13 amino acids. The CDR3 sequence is CANRGQGITEAFF. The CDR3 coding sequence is TGTGCGAACAGGGGGCAGGGTATAACTGAAGCTTTCTTT. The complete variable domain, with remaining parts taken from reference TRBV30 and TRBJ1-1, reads SQTIHQWPATLVQPVGSPLSLECTVEGTSNPNLYWYRQAAGRGLQLLFYSVGIGQISSEVPQNLSASRPQDRQFILSSKKLLLSDSGFYLCANRGQGITEAFFGQGTRLTVV.

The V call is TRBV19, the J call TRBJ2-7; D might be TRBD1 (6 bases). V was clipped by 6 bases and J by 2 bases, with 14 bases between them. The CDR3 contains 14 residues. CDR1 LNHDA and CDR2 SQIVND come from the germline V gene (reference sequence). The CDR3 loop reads CASSSTPGAYEQYF. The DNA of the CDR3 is TGTGCCAGTAGCTCGACCCCAGGGGCCTACGAGCAGTACTTC.

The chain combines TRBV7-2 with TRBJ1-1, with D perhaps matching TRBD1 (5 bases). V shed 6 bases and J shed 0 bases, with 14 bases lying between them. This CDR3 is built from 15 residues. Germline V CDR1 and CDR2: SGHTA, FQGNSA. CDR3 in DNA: TGTGCCAGCAGAAGACAGAATGACCTGAACACTGAAGCTTTCTTT. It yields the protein CASRRQNDLNTEAFF.

CDR3: CASSWVGPNTEAFF. As DNA, the CDR3 is TGTGCCAGCAGTTGGGTGGGGCCGAACACTGAAGCTTTCTTT. The genes are TRBV6-6 and TRBJ1-1; maybe TRBD1 (5 bases). The V end was cut by 4 bases, the J end by 1 base, with 10 bases between. CDR3 length: 14 amino acids. CDR1 is MNHNY, CDR2 SVGAGI, per germline (reference sequence).

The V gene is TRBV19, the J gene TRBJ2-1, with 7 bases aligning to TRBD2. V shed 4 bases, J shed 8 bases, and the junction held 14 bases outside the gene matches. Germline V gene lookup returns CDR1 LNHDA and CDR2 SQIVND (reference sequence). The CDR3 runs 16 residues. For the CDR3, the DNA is TGTGCCAGTAGTACCGGGGGGAGGGGCAATCGGGATGAGCAGTTCTTC. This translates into CASSTGGRGNRDEQFF.

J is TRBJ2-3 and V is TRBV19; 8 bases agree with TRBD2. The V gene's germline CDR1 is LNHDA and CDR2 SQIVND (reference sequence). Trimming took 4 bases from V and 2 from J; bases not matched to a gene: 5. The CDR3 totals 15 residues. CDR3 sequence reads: CASSRPGGPTDTQYF. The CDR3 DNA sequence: TGTGCCAGTAGTAGGCCGGGGGGGCCCACAGATACGCAGTATTTT.

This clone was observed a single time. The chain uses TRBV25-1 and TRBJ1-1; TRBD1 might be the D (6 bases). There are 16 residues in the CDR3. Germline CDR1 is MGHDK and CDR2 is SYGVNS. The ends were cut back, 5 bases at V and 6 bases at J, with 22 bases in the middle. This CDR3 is CASSPGSGGRSPEAFF. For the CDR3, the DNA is TGTGCCAGCAGTCCGGGGAGCGGGGGGCGATCTCCTGAAGCTTTCTTT.

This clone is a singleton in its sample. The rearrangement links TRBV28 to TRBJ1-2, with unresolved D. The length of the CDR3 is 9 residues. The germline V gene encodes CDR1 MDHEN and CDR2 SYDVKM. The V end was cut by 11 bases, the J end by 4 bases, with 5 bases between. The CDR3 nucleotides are TGTGCCGACTCCTATGGCTACACCTTC. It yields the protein CADSYGYTF.

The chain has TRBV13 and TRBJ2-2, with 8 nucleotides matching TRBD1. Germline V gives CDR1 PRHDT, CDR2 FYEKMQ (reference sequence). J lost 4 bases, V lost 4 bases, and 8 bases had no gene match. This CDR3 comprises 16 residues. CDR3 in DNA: TGTGCCAGCAGCTACCGGGACAGGCGTATCACCGGGGAGCTGTTTTTT. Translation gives CASSYRDRRITGELFF.

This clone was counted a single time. The CDR3 DNA reads TGTGCCAGTTCGGGACAGGGGGCCTACGAGCAGTACTTC. It specifies CASSGQGAYEQYF. The gene calls are TRBV7-6 and TRBJ2-7; 11 positions agree with TRBD1. The length of the CDR3 is 13 residues. Germline V gives CDR1 SGHVS, CDR2 FNYEAQ. The V and J ends lost 9 bases and 2 bases, in that order; junction bases with no gene match: 3.